This T cell receptor (beta chain) was retrieved from a study of CD8+ T cells in alopecia areata. CDR3 length: 13 amino acids. V trimming: 0 bases; J trimming: 7 bases; junction bases outside the gene matches: 2. CDR1 is SGHNT and CDR2 is YYREEE in the germline V gene (reference sequence). Investigators isolated RNA and reverse transcribed it into cDNA to act as the sequencing template. Using immunoSEQ multiplex PCR, the repertoire was profiled, and TCRdb retains in-frame clones only, with some absent. Among approximately 180,000 clones listed, just under 60% were seen once. This receptor was taken from a human donor with alopecia areata. Here the sequenced sample was CD4+ T cells sorted from blood, taken at week 0. V gene TRBV5-4 combines with J gene TRBJ1-2; TRBD1 agrees at 8 bases. The CDR3 loop is CASSLGQGFGYTF. As DNA, the CDR3 is TGTGCCAGCAGCTTGGGACAGGGGTTTGGCTACACCTTC.